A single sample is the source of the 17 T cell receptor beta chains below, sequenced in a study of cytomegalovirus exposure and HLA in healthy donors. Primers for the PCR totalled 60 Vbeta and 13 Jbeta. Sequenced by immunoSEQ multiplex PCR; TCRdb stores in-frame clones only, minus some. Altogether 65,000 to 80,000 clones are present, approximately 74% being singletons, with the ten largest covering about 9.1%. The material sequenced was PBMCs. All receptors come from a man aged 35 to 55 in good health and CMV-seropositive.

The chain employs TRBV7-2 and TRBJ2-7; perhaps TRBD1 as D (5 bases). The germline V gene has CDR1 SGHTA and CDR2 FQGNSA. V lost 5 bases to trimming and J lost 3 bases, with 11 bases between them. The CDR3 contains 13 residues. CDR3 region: CASSPKGNYEQYF. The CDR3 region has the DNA TGTGCCAGCAGCCCGAAGGGGAACTACGAGCAGTACTTC.

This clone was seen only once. The CDR3 region has the DNA TGTGCCACCAGCAGAGCTTCCGGGACAGGGTTCCAGTACTTC. It specifies CATSRASGTGFQYF. The chain employs TRBV15 and TRBJ2-5; 9 bases are shared with TRBD1. Germline CDR1 is LNHNV and CDR2 is YYDKDF (reference sequence). The V and J ends lost 1 base and 10 bases, in that order; junction bases with no gene match: 7. This CDR3 has 14 amino acids.

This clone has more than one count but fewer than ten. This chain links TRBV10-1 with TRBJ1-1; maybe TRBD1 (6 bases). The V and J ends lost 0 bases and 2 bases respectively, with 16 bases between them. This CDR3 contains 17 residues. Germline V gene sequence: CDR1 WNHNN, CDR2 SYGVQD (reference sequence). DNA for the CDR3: TGCGCCAGCAGTGAGTCCAATAAGGCAGGGGATAACACTGAAGCTTTCTTT. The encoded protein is CASSESNKAGDNTEAFF.

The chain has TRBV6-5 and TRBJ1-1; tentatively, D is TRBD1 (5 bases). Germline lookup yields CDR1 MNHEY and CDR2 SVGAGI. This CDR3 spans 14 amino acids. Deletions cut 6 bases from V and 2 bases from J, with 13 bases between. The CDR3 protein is CASRGGNSNTEAFF. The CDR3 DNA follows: TGTGCCAGCAGGGGGGGGAATAGTAACACTGAAGCTTTCTTT.

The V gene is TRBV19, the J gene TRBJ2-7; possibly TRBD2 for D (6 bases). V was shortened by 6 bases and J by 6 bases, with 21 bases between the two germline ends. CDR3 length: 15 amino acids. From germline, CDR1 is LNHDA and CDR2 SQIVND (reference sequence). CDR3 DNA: TGTGCCAGTAGCCCCGGGGGAGGAGGGTACGGCGAGCAGTACTTC. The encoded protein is CASSPGGGGYGEQYF.

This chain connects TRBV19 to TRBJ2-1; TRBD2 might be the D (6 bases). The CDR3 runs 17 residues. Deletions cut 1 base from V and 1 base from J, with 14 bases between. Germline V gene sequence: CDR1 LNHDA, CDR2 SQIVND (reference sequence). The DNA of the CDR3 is TGTGCCAGTAGTATAGGAAATTTGGGGGGATCCTACAATGAGCAGTTCTTC. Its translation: CASSIGNLGGSYNEQFF.

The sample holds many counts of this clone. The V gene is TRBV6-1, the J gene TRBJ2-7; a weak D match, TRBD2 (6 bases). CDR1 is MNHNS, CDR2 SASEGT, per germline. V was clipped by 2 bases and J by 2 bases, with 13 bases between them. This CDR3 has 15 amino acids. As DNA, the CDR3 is TGTGCCAGCAGTGAATTTCCGGGAGCTCCCTACGAGCAGTACTTC. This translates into CASSEFPGAPYEQYF.

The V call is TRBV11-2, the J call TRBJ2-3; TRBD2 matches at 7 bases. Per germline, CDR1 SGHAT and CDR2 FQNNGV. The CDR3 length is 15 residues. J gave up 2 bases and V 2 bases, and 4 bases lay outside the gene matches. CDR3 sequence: CASSLISGLTDTQYF. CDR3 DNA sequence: TGTGCCAGCAGCTTAATTAGCGGGCTCACAGATACGCAGTATTTT.

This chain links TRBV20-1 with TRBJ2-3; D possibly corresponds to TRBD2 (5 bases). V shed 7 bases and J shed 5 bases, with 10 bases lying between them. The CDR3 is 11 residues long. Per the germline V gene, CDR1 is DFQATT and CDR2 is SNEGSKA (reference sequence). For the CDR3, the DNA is TGCAGTGTTGGCCGGGGAGATACGCAGTATTTT. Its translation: CSVGRGDTQYF.

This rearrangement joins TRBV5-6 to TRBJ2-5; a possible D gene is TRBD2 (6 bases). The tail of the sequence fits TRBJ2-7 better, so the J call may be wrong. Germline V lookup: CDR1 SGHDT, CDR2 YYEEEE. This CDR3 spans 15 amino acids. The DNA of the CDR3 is TGTGCCAGCAGCTCGGGACTGGATTTCTCCTACGAGCAGTACTTC. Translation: CASSSGLDFSYEQYF.

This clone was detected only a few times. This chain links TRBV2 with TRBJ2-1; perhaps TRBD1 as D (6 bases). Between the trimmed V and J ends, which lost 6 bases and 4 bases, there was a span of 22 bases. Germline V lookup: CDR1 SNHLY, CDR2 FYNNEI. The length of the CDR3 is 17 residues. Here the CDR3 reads CASSPLMPGDLYNEQFF. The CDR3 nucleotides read TGTGCCAGCAGCCCCCTCATGCCAGGGGATCTTTACAATGAGCAGTTCTTC.

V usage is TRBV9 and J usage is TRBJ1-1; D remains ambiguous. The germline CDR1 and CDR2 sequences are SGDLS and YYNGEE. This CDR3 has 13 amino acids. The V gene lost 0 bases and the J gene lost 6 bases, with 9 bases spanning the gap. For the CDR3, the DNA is TGTGCCAGCAGCGTAGCGCTGGCAGCTGAAGCTTTCTTT. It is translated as CASSVALAAEAFF.

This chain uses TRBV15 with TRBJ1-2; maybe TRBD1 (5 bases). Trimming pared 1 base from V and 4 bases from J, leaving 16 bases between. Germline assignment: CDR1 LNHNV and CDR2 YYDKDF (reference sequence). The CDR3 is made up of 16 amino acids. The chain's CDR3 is CATSRGKEWGGYGYTF. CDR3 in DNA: TGTGCCACCAGCAGAGGAAAGGAGTGGGGCGGCTATGGCTACACCTTC.

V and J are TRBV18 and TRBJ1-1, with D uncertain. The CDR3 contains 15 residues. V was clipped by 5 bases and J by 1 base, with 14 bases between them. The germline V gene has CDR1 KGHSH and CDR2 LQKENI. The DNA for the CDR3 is TGTGCCAGCTCAGAAATGGGCGGGGAGAACACTGAAGCTTTCTTT. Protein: CASSEMGGENTEAFF.

The CDR3 nucleotides read TGTGCCAGCACTGTGGACAGGCATTATGGCTACACCTTC. Its protein product is CASTVDRHYGYTF. This chain uses TRBV11-2 with TRBJ1-2; 7 bases are a match to TRBD1. The CDR3 contains 13 residues. V was clipped by 7 bases and J by 5 bases; unmatched bases: 7. The V gene's germline CDR1 is SGHAT and CDR2 FQNNGV.

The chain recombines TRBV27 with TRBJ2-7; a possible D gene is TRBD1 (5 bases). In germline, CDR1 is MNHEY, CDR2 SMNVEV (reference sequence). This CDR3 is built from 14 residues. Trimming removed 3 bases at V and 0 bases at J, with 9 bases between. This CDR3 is CASSFRQLSYEQYF. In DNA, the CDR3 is TGTGCCAGCAGTTTTAGACAGCTCTCCTACGAGCAGTACTTC.

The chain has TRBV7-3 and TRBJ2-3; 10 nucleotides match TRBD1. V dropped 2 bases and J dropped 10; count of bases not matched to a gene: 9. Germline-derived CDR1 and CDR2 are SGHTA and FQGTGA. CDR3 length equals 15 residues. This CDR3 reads CASSLVGQGRPPQYF. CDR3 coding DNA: TGTGCCAGCAGCTTAGTGGGACAGGGGCGCCCACCGCAGTATTTT.